The present entry profiles one T cell receptor beta chain with its context. The germline V and J ends were trimmed by 2 bases and 5 bases, with 14 bases remaining between them. CDR1 is SGDLS and CDR2 is YYNGEE in the germline V gene. This CDR3 region has 15 residues. TCRdb keeps only in-frame clones here, not all; method: immunoSEQ multiplex PCR. Of approximately 110,000 clones in the sample, about 85% were seen once. The data derive from a study of cytomegalovirus exposure and HLA in healthy donors. The sequence was obtained from a woman younger than 30 in good health and CMV-seropositive. The chain uses TRBV9 and TRBJ2-1, with D perhaps TRBD2 (5 bases). Input material: PBMCs. The CDR3 loop is CASSVSSRLDNEQFF. As DNA, the CDR3 is TGTGCCAGCAGCGTGTCTAGCCGCTTGGACAATGAGCAGTTCTTC.